This TCR beta chain was obtained from a study of neurological immune-mediated disorders. TCRdb redid the calling of the 5' RACE reads with MiXCR, one entry per CDR3 protein. The sample has 65,000 to 80,000 distinct CDR3 sequences, roughly 4.8% seen once. In this sample, this clonotype turned up many times. This CDR3 contains 12 residues. The V and J ends lost 3 bases and 6 bases respectively, with 9 bases between them. Germline-derived CDR1 and CDR2 are SQVTM and ANQGSEA. This receptor was taken from a woman aged 65 to 85 with multiple sclerosis. The genes are TRBV29-1 and TRBJ2-4, with D hard to call. Sequencing was carried out using PBMCs. The CDR3 bases are TGCAGCGTTGAGGTTTCGCCAAACATTCAGTACTTC. Translated, it gives CSVEVSPNIQYF.